This TCR beta chain is drawn from a study of shared clonotypes between healthy human individuals. Overall study context: A few men and a couple of women, aged 18 to 49, were donors. General study points: Non-shared clonotypes showed lower generation probabilities than clonotypes common to all four donors. Roughly 5% of naive CD4 clonotypes were common to four donors.

CDR1 and CDR2 (germline): LGHNA, YNFKEQ. Trimming cost V 7 bases and J 2 bases; bases outside gene matches: 8. This CDR3 has 16 residues. Comments on this clone: As yet, its antigen is unknown.

Sequencing was performed with immunoSEQ multiplex PCR; in TCRdb, only in-frame clones are kept and a portion is missing. The sample records 850,000 to 1,100,000 clones, roughly 77% being singletons. The study separated CD4+ cells into CD45RA+ naive and CD45RA-negative memory subsets. V is TRBV4-2 and J is TRBJ2-2; TRBD1 matches at 9 bases. This TCR derives from a man younger than 30 in good health. Some clones in this sample may be carry-over from other donors' samples. Sequenced input: memory CD4+ T cells from PBMCs. The subset was: CD45RA-negative fraction. CDR3 nucleotides: TGTGCCAGCAACCTAGACAGGGGGACAAACACCGGGGAGCTGTTTTTT. Its translation: CASNLDRGTNTGELFF.